The clone carrying this T cell receptor (beta chain) was detected once. Its target is unknown. The sample originates from a study of shared clonotypes between healthy human individuals. The study, taken as a whole, reports: An effect of sequencing depth on clonotype sharing among donors was expected.

Replicate sorted-subset PCRs were loaded with 150 to 250 ng DNA, 29,000 or so T cell genomes. The authors' processing: Owing to the provision of junction-only sequences devoid of quality scores by immunoSEQ, filtering differed. The repertoire was sequenced with immunoSEQ multiplex PCR; TCRdb's copy has only in-frame clones and lacks some. The V and J calls and clone size were taken over from that table, and D and trimming were inferred from the DNA. The sample lists some 240,000 clones, over 60% occurring once. The junction had 5 bases not matched to a gene; V was cut back by 9 bases and J by 4 bases. This CDR3 has 13 amino acids. In germline, CDR1 is MNHNS, CDR2 SASEGT.

V usage is TRBV6-1 and J usage is TRBJ2-2; TRBD1 agrees at 7 bases. This clonotype was sampled from a man aged 25 to 40 in good health. Sequencing was performed on memory CD4+ T cells sorted from blood. The subset is: CD45RA-negative fraction. This chain's CDR3 is CASDRASTGELFF. As DNA, the CDR3 is TGTGCCAGTGACAGGGCTAGCACCGGGGAGCTGTTTTTT.